This is a list of T cell receptor beta chains from one sample in a study of CD8+CD57+ T cells in acquired aplastic anemia. Each CDR3 protein gets one entry after TCRdb re-called the reads with MiXCR. Altogether around 180,000 distinct CDR3 sequences are present, about half being singletons, with the ten largest covering about 2%. Sequences were obtained from sorted CD4+, CD8+, or CD8+CD57+ T cells (not recorded which) from PBMCs. The receptors shown here come from a human donor with aplastic anemia. Each CDR3 is given with its conserved first and last residue. D genes are given only for firm matches. Only some rows state a clone size, as once, few, many or a class for expanded clones.

>TRBJ1-5|NA|NA|TRBV6-1
TGTGCCAGCAGGTGGACCGGGACCGGAAGAAATAGCAATCAGCCCCAGCATTTT
CASRWTGTGRNSNQPQHF
>TRBJ1-6|TRBD1|NA|TRBV29-1
TGCAGCGTTGACCCGACAGGGGGCCTGGATTCACCCCTCCACTTT
CSVDPTGGLDSPLHF
>TRBJ1-3|NA|many|TRBV19
TGTGCCAGTAGTATAGCGGCCTTGAGCTCTGGAAACACCATATATTTT
CASSIAALSSGNTIYF
>TRBJ1-2|NA|NA|TRBV25-1
TGTGCCAGCAGTGGACCCAAGGACACCTCCTATGGCTACACCTTC
CASSGPKDTSYGYTF
>TRBJ1-2|NA|few|TRBV2
TGTGCCAGCAGCCCGGGACTTAACTATGGCTACACCTTC
CASSPGLNYGYTF
>TRBJ2-3|NA|few|TRBV18
TGTGCCAGCTCACGAGGGGGGGCTGGAGATACGCAGTATTTT
CASSRGGAGDTQYF
>TRBJ1-5|TRBD1|many|TRBV20-1
TGCAGTGCTAGATCTGGACAGGGACTAGGCTTT
CSARSGQGLGF
>TRBJ1-1|NA|many|TRBV9
TGTGCCAGCAGCGTAATAGGGCAGTCGAACACTGAAGCTTTCTTT
CASSVIGQSNTEAFF
>TRBJ2-3|NA|NA|TRBV2
TGTGCCAGCAGTGAACAGGGCGCGACAGATACGCAGTATTTT
CASSEQGATDTQYF
>TRBJ2-5|NA|NA|TRBV24-1
TGTGCCACCAGTGCTCTGGACTCCCAAGAGACCCAGTACTTC
CATSALDSQETQYF
>TRBJ1-6|TRBD1|NA|TRBV5-4
TGTGCCAGCAGCTCGGCAGGGGGGGATTCACCCCTCCACTTT
CASSSAGGDSPLHF
>TRBJ2-1|TRBD2|NA|TRBV24-1
TGTGCCTGGGCTTCACTAGCGGGAAGGGAACGGCGAAATGAGCAGTTCTTC
CAWASLAGRERRNEQFF
>TRBJ2-1|TRBD2|NA|TRBV5-4
TGTGCCAGCAGCTGGGGGGGGACTAGCGCTAGAAGCTCCTACAATGAGCAGTTCTTC
CASSWGGTSARSSYNEQFF
>TRBJ2-5|NA|many|TRBV14
TGTGCCAGCAGCCTGCAGTGGTCCCTAGTAGAGACCCAGTACTTC
CASSLQWSLVETQYF
>TRBJ2-7|TRBD1|NA|TRBV27
TGTGCCAGCAGTACCGACCGGGACAGAGCCTACGAGCAGTACTTC
CASSTDRDRAYEQYF
>TRBJ2-7|NA|NA|TRBV2
TGTGCCAGCAGGGAGCAACCGATCCCCTACGAGCAGTACTTC
CASREQPIPYEQYF
>TRBJ2-3|TRBD2|NA|TRBV11-2
TGTGCCAGCAGCTTCTCTAGCGGGGGGGCTACAGATACGCAGTATTTT
CASSFSSGGATDTQYF
>TRBJ2-7|NA|many|TRBV11-2
TGTGCCAGCAGCTTAATCCCCGATCCCTACGAGCAGTACTTC
CASSLIPDPYEQYF
>TRBJ2-3|TRBD2|few|TRBV19
TGTGCCAGTAGTATACTACTAGCGGGGGGGGCTATCGATGTAGATACGCAGTATTTT
CASSILLAGGAIDVDTQYF
>TRBJ2-5|NA|NA|TRBV5-1
TGCGCCAGCCACGGCCCAGAGACCCAGTACTTC
CASHGPETQYF
>TRBJ1-1|NA|many|TRBV6-5
TGTGCCAGCAGTTTCCTGACTAAGGGGGTCACTGAAGCTTTCTTT
CASSFLTKGVTEAFF
>TRBJ2-2|NA|many|TRBV5-1
TGCGCCAGCACAGGGATAAATCTGGGGACCGGGGAGCTGTTTTTT
CASTGINLGTGELFF
>TRBJ1-2|NA|many|TRBV6-1
TGTGCCAGCAGTGTTGCCGGGACGGTTAACTATGGCTACACCTTC
CASSVAGTVNYGYTF
>TRBJ1-2|NA|many|TRBV7-9
TGTGCCAGCAGCTTCACCGGGTCGGCGAGCTATGGCTACACCTTC
CASSFTGSASYGYTF
>TRBJ2-3|NA|NA|TRBV2
TGTGCCAGCAGATGGACTACCCGTAGCACAGATACGCAGTATTTT
CASRWTTRSTDTQYF
>TRBJ2-1|NA|many|TRBV6-1
TGTGCCAGGACTGAGGGGAACCGCCTGGGTGAGCAGTTCTTC
CARTEGNRLGEQFF
>TRBJ2-7|NA|many|TRBV9
TGTGCCAGCAGCGTGGGGGGAGGTGGGACGTTGCAGTACTTC
CASSVGGGGTLQYF
>TRBJ1-5|NA|NA|TRBV7-8
TGTGCCAGCAGCTACGGAGCGGGCAATCAGCCCCAGCATTTT
CASSYGAGNQPQHF
>TRBJ2-5|NA|NA|TRBV7-9
TGTGCCAGCAGCTTACTAGCAAACCAAGAGACCCAGTACTTC
CASSLLANQETQYF
>TRBJ1-6|NA|NA|TRBV4-1
TGCGCCAGCAGCCAAGATGGTCGCGAGGCGTCCTCCTTT
CASSQDGREASSF
>TRBJ1-6|NA|NA|TRBV20-1
TGCAGTGCTAGAGAGGGCAGGGTGGATTCACCCCTCCACTTT
CSAREGRVDSPLHF
>TRBJ2-3|NA|many|TRBV5-1
TGCGCCAGCAGCTCAAGCCCCGGGCCTGGCACAGATACGCAGTATTTT
CASSSSPGPGTDTQYF
>TRBJ2-7|NA|many|TRBV18
TGTGCCAGCTCACCAGGAACAAGCGAGCAGTACTTC
CASSPGTSEQYF
>TRBJ1-2|NA|many|TRBV20-1
TGCAGTACAAAACAGACACTCTATGGCTACACCTTC
CSTKQTLYGYTF
>TRBJ1-4|TRBD1|many|TRBV19
TGTGCCAGTAGTCTCGGACAGGGGGATTCTAATGAAAAACTGTTTTTT
CASSLGQGDSNEKLFF
>TRBJ2-3|NA|many|TRBV5-1
TGCGCCAGCAGCTTGGGTGAGGCCGCAGATACGCAGTATTTT
CASSLGEAADTQYF
>TRBJ1-6|TRBD1|NA|TRBV2
TGTGCCAGCAGAGGGGGACAGAGCTCCTATAATTCACCCCTCCACTTT
CASRGGQSSYNSPLHF
>TRBJ2-2|NA|many|TRBV5-1
TGCGCCAGCAGCTTAGATCCAAAGGCCGGGGAGCTGTTTTTT
CASSLDPKAGELFF
>TRBJ2-3|TRBD1|NA|TRBV9
TGTGCCAGCAGCGGGGACAGGGGGACAGATACGCAGTATTTT
CASSGDRGTDTQYF
>TRBJ1-5|NA|many|TRBV10-3
TGTGCCATCAGTGATCGGTTGCAGCCCCAGCATTTT
CAISDRLQPQHF
>TRBJ1-1|NA|NA|TRBV12-3/TRBV12-4
TGTGCCAGCAGTTTAGCGCTAGCCACTGAAGCTTTCTTT
CASSLALATEAFF
>TRBJ1-5|NA|few|TRBV24-1
TGTGCCACCAGTAATGGGCCCAATCAGCCCCAGCATTTT
CATSNGPNQPQHF
>TRBJ2-7|TRBD1|medium-sized|TRBV7-3
TGTGCCAGCAGCTATGGACAGGCCTACGAGCAGTACTTC
CASSYGQAYEQYF
>TRBJ2-7|TRBD2|once|TRBV19
TGTGCCAGTAGTATCCGACTAGCCGCGTACGAGCAGTACTTC
CASSIRLAAYEQYF
>TRBJ1-2|NA|NA|TRBV7-8
TGTGCCAGCAGCTTAGCGGTGGACGGACTGGCTGGCTACACCTTC
CASSLAVDGLAGYTF
>TRBJ2-5|NA|many|TRBV29-1
TGCAGCGTTGATGAACAGCAAGAGACCCAGTACTTC
CSVDEQQETQYF
>TRBJ1-6|NA|NA|TRBV7-9
TGTGCCAGCAGCTTAGGACTTGAGTCACCCCTCCACTTT
CASSLGLESPLHF
>TRBJ2-3|TRBD2|many|TRBV12-3/TRBV12-4
TGTGCCAGCAGTTTAGCGTGGGGGGGAAGCATCACAGATACGCAGTATTTT
CASSLAWGGSITDTQYF
>TRBJ1-2|TRBD1|once|TRBV19
TGTGCCAGTAGACCGACAGGGGACTATGGCTACACCTTC
CASRPTGDYGYTF
>TRBJ2-3|NA|many|TRBV19
TGTGCCAGTAGTATAATGCCAGGCTCAGATACGCAGTATTTT
CASSIMPGSDTQYF
>TRBJ2-3|NA|NA|TRBV7-2
TGTGCCAGCAGCTTAGCGGGGTCGGGAGATACGCAGTATTTT
CASSLAGSGDTQYF
>TRBJ2-3|TRBD2|NA|TRBV20-1
TGCAGTGCCCGTAACAGCGGGGGGCCCGCCGGCGATACGCAGTATTTT
CSARNSGGPAGDTQYF
>TRBJ1-1|NA|NA|TRBV7-9
TGTGCCAGCAGCTTAGTACAGGGATTACCTGAAGCTTTCTTT
CASSLVQGLPEAFF
>TRBJ1-5|NA|few|TRBV19
TGTGCCAGTAGCCAAGGGTTGGGCAATCAGCCCCAGCATTTT
CASSQGLGNQPQHF
>TRBJ1-1|TRBD1|few|TRBV3-1
TGTGCCAGCAGCCAAGAAGTCAGACAGGGGCTGCCGAACACTGAAGCTTTCTTT
CASSQEVRQGLPNTEAFF